The rows below give T cell receptor beta chains drawn from one sample of a study of cytomegalovirus exposure and HLA in healthy donors. Clones were sequenced by immunoSEQ multiplex PCR, and TCRdb holds only the in-frame ones, with some missing. Among some 80,000 clones, about four fifths were seen once, and the ten largest hold approximately 6%. The sequenced sample consisted of PBMCs. Every receptor here comes from a man between 18 and 35 years old in good health and CMV-seropositive. Each CDR3 is given with its conserved first and last residue. A clone size is listed for some rows: how often the clone was seen (once, few, many), or a class if it is expanded.

cdr3_aa: CASSFSPGLEAFF
j_call: TRBJ1-1
clone_size: -
v_call: TRBV5-1

cdr3_aa: CASSQSPQETQYF
j_call: TRBJ2-5
clone_size: -
v_call: TRBV5-6

cdr3_aa: CASSYRTSGTDTQYF
j_call: TRBJ2-3
clone_size: -
v_call: TRBV6-5

cdr3_aa: CASSPLTDLGAEQYF
j_call: TRBJ2-7
clone_size: -
v_call: TRBV18

cdr3_aa: CASSLWTTAGTSGSEETQYF
j_call: TRBJ2-5
clone_size: -
v_call: TRBV28

cdr3_aa: CASSPNRGDYGYTF
j_call: TRBJ1-2
clone_size: -
v_call: TRBV6-5

cdr3_aa: CASSRVSRGFSTDTQYF
j_call: TRBJ2-3
clone_size: -
v_call: TRBV5-4

cdr3_aa: CASSLLAVNRGGQNIQYF
j_call: TRBJ2-4
clone_size: few
v_call: TRBV6-4

cdr3_aa: CASRDTSTEAFF
j_call: TRBJ1-1
clone_size: -
v_call: TRBV28

cdr3_aa: CASSFPSGGTYRNEQFF
j_call: TRBJ2-1
clone_size: -
v_call: TRBV5-1

cdr3_aa: CASSSGQGPNQPQHF
j_call: TRBJ1-5
clone_size: -
v_call: TRBV13

cdr3_aa: CASGVFVGYEQYF
j_call: TRBJ2-7
clone_size: -
v_call: TRBV27

cdr3_aa: CASSRGRYEQYF
j_call: TRBJ2-7
clone_size: -
v_call: TRBV11-2

cdr3_aa: CASSRSTRGSQPQHF
j_call: TRBJ1-5
clone_size: -
v_call: TRBV5-6

cdr3_aa: CASSHPGLAGATDTQYF
j_call: TRBJ2-3
clone_size: -
v_call: TRBV4-1

cdr3_aa: CASKQSGAYGYTF
j_call: TRBJ1-2
clone_size: -
v_call: TRBV28

cdr3_aa: CASSDATGDIRDSLSYEQYF
j_call: TRBJ2-7
clone_size: -
v_call: TRBV6-4

cdr3_aa: CAGNSGSHDEQYF
j_call: TRBJ2-7
clone_size: once
v_call: TRBV6-1

cdr3_aa: CASSLNRGHEKLFF
j_call: TRBJ1-4
clone_size: -
v_call: TRBV28

cdr3_aa: CASSLHAGTGGAYNTEAFF
j_call: TRBJ1-1
clone_size: -
v_call: TRBV4-1

cdr3_aa: CASSLSGVNTGELFF
j_call: TRBJ2-2
clone_size: -
v_call: TRBV9

cdr3_aa: CASSPLGQGNHEQYF
j_call: TRBJ2-7
clone_size: -
v_call: TRBV4-1

cdr3_aa: CASSPPAGSTEAFF
j_call: TRBJ1-1
clone_size: once
v_call: TRBV28

cdr3_aa: CASSPPGRATDTQYF
j_call: TRBJ2-3
clone_size: -
v_call: TRBV18

cdr3_aa: CATLSSGILTGGETFF
j_call: TRBJ1-1
clone_size: -
v_call: TRBV2

cdr3_aa: CASSGRLAGGNEQFF
j_call: TRBJ2-1
clone_size: -
v_call: TRBV6-1

cdr3_aa: CSVDLKREIWGRADTQYF
j_call: TRBJ2-3
clone_size: -
v_call: TRBV29-1

cdr3_aa: CASSQVRWGPLLGNEQFF
j_call: TRBJ2-1
clone_size: -
v_call: TRBV4-1

cdr3_aa: CASSDSLKWPYEKLFF
j_call: TRBJ1-4
clone_size: -
v_call: TRBV11-2

cdr3_aa: CASSLNPGQGSEQYF
j_call: TRBJ2-7
clone_size: -
v_call: TRBV5-1

cdr3_aa: CASSHSRAGELFF
j_call: TRBJ2-2
clone_size: -
v_call: TRBV14

cdr3_aa: CASRLGQGLTDTQYF
j_call: TRBJ2-3
clone_size: -
v_call: TRBV6-5

cdr3_aa: CASSIAAPDTQYF
j_call: TRBJ2-3
clone_size: -
v_call: TRBV19

cdr3_aa: CASSLGRVIMNTEAFF
j_call: TRBJ1-1
clone_size: -
v_call: TRBV28

cdr3_aa: CASSLAQGANTGELFF
j_call: TRBJ2-2
clone_size: -
v_call: TRBV5-1

cdr3_aa: CASSPRDSMNTEAFF
j_call: TRBJ1-1
clone_size: -
v_call: TRBV6-1

cdr3_aa: CASSSQGRYTEAFF
j_call: TRBJ1-1
clone_size: few
v_call: TRBV28

cdr3_aa: CASTHSGYNEQFF
j_call: TRBJ2-1
clone_size: -
v_call: TRBV7-2

cdr3_aa: CASSVGSTDEQFF
j_call: TRBJ2-1
clone_size: -
v_call: TRBV9

cdr3_aa: CAIGNPQGYTGELFF
j_call: TRBJ2-2
clone_size: -
v_call: TRBV10-3